The source of this TCR beta chain is a study of cytotoxic CD8 clonotypes in ibrutinib-treated CLL. Sequencing used immunoSEQ multiplex PCR; TCRdb keeps in-frame clones, though not all of them. The sample lists just over 200,000 clones, approximately 70% occurring once. The clonotype comes from a human donor with chronic lymphocytic leukemia. The material was PBMCs, obtained after 12 months of ibrutinib treatment.

CDR3 loop: CASSAGQGRYEQYF. CDR3 nucleotide sequence: TGCGCCAGCAGCGCTGGACAGGGACGGTACGAGCAGTACTTC. This chain joins TRBV5-1 and TRBJ2-7, with 8 bases aligning to TRBD1. The CDR3 has 14 amino acids. Germline V gene lookup returns CDR1 SGHRS and CDR2 YFSETQ. The V gene end was trimmed by 4 bases and the J gene end by 4 bases; junction bases not matched to a gene: 7.